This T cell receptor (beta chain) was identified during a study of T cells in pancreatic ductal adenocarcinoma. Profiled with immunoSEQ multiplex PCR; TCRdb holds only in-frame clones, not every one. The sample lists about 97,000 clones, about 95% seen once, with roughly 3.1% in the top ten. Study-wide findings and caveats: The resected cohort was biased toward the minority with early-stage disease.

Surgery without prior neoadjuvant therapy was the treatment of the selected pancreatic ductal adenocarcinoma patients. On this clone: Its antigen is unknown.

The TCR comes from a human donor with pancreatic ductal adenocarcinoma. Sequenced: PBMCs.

Here the CDR3 DNA reads TGTGCCAGCAGCGCCCGGGACAGGGGAAAGTTCTACGAGCAGTACTTC. It is translated as CASSARDRGKFYEQYF. The V and J genes are TRBV21-1 and TRBJ2-7; the D call in the table, TRBD1, was not verified against the DNA. TRBV21-1 is shown as a pseudogene. CDR3 size: 16 residues.